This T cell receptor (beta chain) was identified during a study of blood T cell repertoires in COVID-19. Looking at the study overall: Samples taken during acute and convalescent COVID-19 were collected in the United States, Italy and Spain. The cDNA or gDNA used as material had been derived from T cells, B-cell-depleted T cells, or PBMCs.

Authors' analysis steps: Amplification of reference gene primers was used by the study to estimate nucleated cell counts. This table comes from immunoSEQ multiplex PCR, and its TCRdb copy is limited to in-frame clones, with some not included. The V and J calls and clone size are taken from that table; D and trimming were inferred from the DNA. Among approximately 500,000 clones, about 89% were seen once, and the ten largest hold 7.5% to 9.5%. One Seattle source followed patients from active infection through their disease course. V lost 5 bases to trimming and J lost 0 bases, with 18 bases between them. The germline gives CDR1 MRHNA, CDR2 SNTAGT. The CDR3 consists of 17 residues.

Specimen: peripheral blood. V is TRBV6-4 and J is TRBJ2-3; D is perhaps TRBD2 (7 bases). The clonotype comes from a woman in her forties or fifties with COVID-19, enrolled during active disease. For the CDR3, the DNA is TGTGCCAGCAGTCGAGGGGCGGGGGCCCCTAGCACAGATACGCAGTATTTT. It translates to CASSRGAGAPSTDTQYF.